The T cell receptor beta chain described here comes from a study of response to subunit inactivated influenza vaccine (dated 2018 in TCRdb). A note on the overall study: Deep quantitative T cell receptor repertoire profiling was used in the study to track responses to a trivalent subunit inactivated influenza vaccine. Overall results and qualifications from the work: The authors suggested that each seasonal influenza vaccination may recruit only a limited number of new T cells.

The germline V gene (reference sequence) provides CDR1 DFQATT and CDR2 SNEGSKA. Between the V and J ends, shortened by 2 bases and 0 bases respectively, the junction contains 8 bases. Measured from the cysteine to the phenylalanine, the CDR3 is 14 residues long. Just the 42-base CDR3 DNA is kept, in frame starting at base 1. Worth noting for this clonotype: What this receptor recognizes is not known. It has no much larger one-base neighbor in the sample; base qualities were not kept.

Receptor libraries were prepared by RT-PCR. Sequencing instrument: Illumina HiSeq 2500. Clones were called with MiXCR by TCRdb after fastp trimmed the public reads at Q25, and only in-frame beta chains were retained. Each entry merges the rows of one CDR3 protein and shows their most common DNA and genes. The sample table holds 560,000 or so distinct CDR3 sequences, of which about 8% were seen once. 10% to 15% of the sample is held by the ten biggest clonotypes. The specimen comprised PBMCs from blood, sampled 23 months after vaccination. The TCR was taken from a man aged 50 to 69 who received an inactivated influenza vaccine. Donor details come from another sample of the same person, matched by shared clones. The rearrangement joined TRBV20-1 to TRBJ2-1, with the D call tentatively TRBD1 or TRBD2, each fitting 5 bases. This receptor has the CDR3 CSARWGISYNEQFF. The base sequence is TGCAGTGCTAGATGGGGGATCTCCTACAATGAGCAGTTCTTC.